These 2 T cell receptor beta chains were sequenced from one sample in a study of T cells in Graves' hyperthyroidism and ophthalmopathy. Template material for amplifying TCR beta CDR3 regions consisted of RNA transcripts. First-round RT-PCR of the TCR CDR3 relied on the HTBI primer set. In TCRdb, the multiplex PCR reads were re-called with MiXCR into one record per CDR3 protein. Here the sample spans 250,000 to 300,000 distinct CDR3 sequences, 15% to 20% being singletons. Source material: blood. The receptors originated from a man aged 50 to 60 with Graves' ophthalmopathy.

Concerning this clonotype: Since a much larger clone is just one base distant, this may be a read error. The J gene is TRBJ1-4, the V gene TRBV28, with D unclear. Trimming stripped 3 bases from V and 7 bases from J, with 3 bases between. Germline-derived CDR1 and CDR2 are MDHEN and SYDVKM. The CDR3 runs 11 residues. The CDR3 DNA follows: TGTGCCAGCAGTTTTGGTGAAAAACTGTTTTTT. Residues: CASSFGEKLFF. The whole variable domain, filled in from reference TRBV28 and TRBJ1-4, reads DVKVTQSSRYLVKRTGEKVFLECVQDMDHENMFWYRQDPGLGLRLIYFSYDVKMKEKGDIPEGYSVSREKKERFSLILESASTNQTSMYLCASSFGEKLFFGSGTQLSVL.

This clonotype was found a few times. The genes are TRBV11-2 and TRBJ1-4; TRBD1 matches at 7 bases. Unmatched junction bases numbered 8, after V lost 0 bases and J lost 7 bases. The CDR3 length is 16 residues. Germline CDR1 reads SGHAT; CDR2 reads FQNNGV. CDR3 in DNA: TGTGCCAGCAGCTTAGATCGGACAGGCTTGAGTGAAAAACTGTTTTTT. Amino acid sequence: CASSLDRTGLSEKLFF.